Below, one T cell receptor (beta chain) is given with its context. Per the original methods: Nucleated cell counts were estimated from reference gene primer amplification. Profiled with immunoSEQ multiplex PCR; TCRdb holds only in-frame clones, not every one. V and J calls and clone size are those listed in that table; D and trimming were worked out from the DNA. The sample contains roughly 31,000 clones, approximately 90% of which appear only once. These data come from a study of blood T cell repertoires in COVID-19. Across the study: Researchers got acute and convalescent COVID-19 samples from the United States, Italy and Spain. The analysed material was cDNA or gDNA that came from T cells, B-cell-depleted T cells, or PBMCs.

From germline, CDR1 is MDHEN and CDR2 SYDVKM. The ends lost 3 bases at V and 6 bases at J; junction bases unmatched: 3. The CDR3 is made up of 14 amino acids. The origin of this receptor is a man aged 55 to 70 with acute or convalescent COVID-19. The sequenced material came from peripheral blood. The chain couples TRBV28 to TRBJ1-2; TRBD1 agrees at 11 bases. CDR3 sequence: CASSFWTGGNGYTF. Written as DNA, the CDR3 is TGTGCCAGCAGTTTCTGGACAGGGGGCAATGGCTACACCTTC.